This T cell receptor (beta chain) was found in a study of blood T cell repertoires in COVID-19. Authors' processing steps: The authors estimated nucleated cell counts from reference gene primer amplification. Assay: immunoSEQ multiplex PCR; the TCRdb copy retains only in-frame clones and omits some. The D gene and trimming were derived from the DNA, and the V and J assignments and clone size from that table. The sample gives 250,000 to 350,000 clones, 87% of which show up once; approximately 2% is in the top ten. Germline-derived CDR1 and CDR2 are KGHSH and LQKENI. The CDR3 runs to 14 residues. V lost 2 bases to trimming and J lost 7 bases, with 14 bases between them.

The TCR originated in a young man with active or convalescent COVID-19. V gene TRBV18 combines with J gene TRBJ1-1; TRBD1 might be the D (6 bases). The sequencing sample was made of peripheral blood. CDR3 DNA: TGTGCCAGCTCACCATCAGGCAGGGGCGATGAAGCTTTCTTT. Translated: CASSPSGRGDEAFF.